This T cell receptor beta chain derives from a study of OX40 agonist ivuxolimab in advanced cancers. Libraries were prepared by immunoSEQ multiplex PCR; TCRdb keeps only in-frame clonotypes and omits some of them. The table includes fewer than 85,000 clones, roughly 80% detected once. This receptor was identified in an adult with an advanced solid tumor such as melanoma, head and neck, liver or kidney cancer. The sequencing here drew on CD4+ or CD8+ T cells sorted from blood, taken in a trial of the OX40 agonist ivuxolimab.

The CDR3 sequence: CASSSEGSGRVAQNEQFF. The CDR3 nucleotides are TGTGCCAGCAGCTCGGAGGGGAGCGGGAGGGTGGCCCAAAATGAGCAGTTCTTC. The rearrangement links TRBV7-3 to TRBJ2-1, with TRBD2 matching over 10 bases. CDR3 length equals 18 residues. V shed 4 bases and J 7 bases; nucleotides not matched to a gene: 16. The V gene's germline CDR1 is SGHTA and CDR2 FQGTGA.